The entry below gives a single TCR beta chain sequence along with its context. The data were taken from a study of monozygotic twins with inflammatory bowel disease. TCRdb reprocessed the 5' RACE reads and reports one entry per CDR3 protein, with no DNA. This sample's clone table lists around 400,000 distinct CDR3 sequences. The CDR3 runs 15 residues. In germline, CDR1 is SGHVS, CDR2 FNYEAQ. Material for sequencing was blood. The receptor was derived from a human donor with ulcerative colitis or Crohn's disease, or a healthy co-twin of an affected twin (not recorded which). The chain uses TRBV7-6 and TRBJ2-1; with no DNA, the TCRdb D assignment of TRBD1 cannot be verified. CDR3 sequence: CASSIWHGAYNEQFF.